Listed below are T cell receptor beta chains from one sample, sequenced in a study of beta chain features in type 1 diabetes. The protocol was immunoSEQ multiplex PCR, while the TCRdb copy is restricted to in-frame clones and leaves out a portion. This sample has about 150,000 clones, with about a tenth found just once. The material sequenced was central memory CD4+ T cells from blood. Receptor source: a man under 40 with type 1 diabetes. Both conserved end residues are part of each CDR3. Each record gives: clone size, V gene, J gene, CDR3 protein. Expanded clones are given a class, and other clones once, few, many or no size at all.

few	TRBV28	TRBJ2-7	CASSGANRGWSYEQYF
few	TRBV6-6	TRBJ2-1	CASSYVRSSYNEQFF
few	TRBV28	TRBJ2-2	CASRGTGRNTGELFF
.	TRBV5-6	TRBJ1-1	CASSDGRRQGDTEAFF
.	TRBV4-1	TRBJ1-2	CASSQRQGADGYTF
few	TRBV11-1	TRBJ2-7	CASSLEPPRQKAYEQYF
few	TRBV7-9	TRBJ2-3	CASSSLAGNTDTQYF
.	TRBV19	TRBJ2-2	CASSDRGNTGELFF
.	TRBV18	TRBJ1-2	CASSFDSAYGYTF
.	TRBV5-1	TRBJ2-1	CASSYSGTGSYNEQFF
many	TRBV5-1	TRBJ2-1	CASSWQGKVEFF
.	TRBV7-9	TRBJ1-2	CASSLAITGVNYGYTF
.	TRBV9	TRBJ2-3	CASSLGLSSDTQYF
.	TRBV5-1	TRBJ2-5	CASSSQSQGETQYF
.	TRBV11-2	TRBJ2-7	CASSRGLSGEQYF
.	TRBV30	TRBJ1-1	CAWTGLRNTEAFF
.	TRBV5-1	TRBJ2-2	CASSLISGKGELFF
.	TRBV5-1	TRBJ1-1	CASSFTTGSTEAFF
few	TRBV7-9	TRBJ1-4	CASSPPGQSEKLFF
few	TRBV28	TRBJ2-1	CASSLTFNEQFF
few	TRBV9	TRBJ2-3	CASSTGGPSTDTQYF
.	TRBV2	TRBJ2-5	CASRSDGETQYF
.	TRBV6-6	TRBJ1-5	CASSPFGNQPQHF
few	TRBV7-2	TRBJ2-4	CASSLTSRVNIQYF
.	TRBV28	TRBJ1-2	CASSSPGTGNYGYTF
.	TRBV7-9	TRBJ2-7	CASGITQGPYEQYF
few	TRBV5-1	TRBJ2-5	CASSLGRDQETQYF
few	TRBV6-6	TRBJ2-5	CASSLTPETQYF
.	TRBV4-2	TRBJ2-1	CASSQESTSGTFNEQFF
few	TRBV18	TRBJ2-1	CASSPPTTASGEQFF
.	TRBV5-1	TRBJ2-3	CASSRGLAGETDTQYF
.	TRBV14	TRBJ1-2	CASSPQGNYGYTF